The clone carrying this T cell receptor beta chain has only a few counts. This specimen belongs to a study of cytomegalovirus exposure and HLA in healthy donors. Amplification used 60 Vbeta primers and 13 Jbeta primers. Assay: immunoSEQ multiplex PCR; the TCRdb copy retains only in-frame clones and omits some. In the table there are roughly 130,000 clones, 50% to 75% of which are singletons. This CDR3 region has 13 residues. Looked up from germline, CDR1 is MNHNY and CDR2 is SVGAGI (reference sequence). V was pared by 7 bases and J by 8 bases, with 10 bases of the junction left unmatched. The sequencing sample was made of PBMCs. The genes are TRBV6-6 and TRBJ1-2; TRBD1 matches at 7 bases. The receptor comes from a woman in her 40s in good health and CMV-seropositive. The CDR3 DNA follows: TGTGCCAGCACCCTAGGGGGCGCATGGGGCTACACCTTC. Residues: CASTLGGAWGYTF.